The rows below give T cell receptor beta chains drawn from one sample of a study of T cell responses to AZD1222 COVID-19 vaccine. The protocol was immunoSEQ multiplex PCR, while the TCRdb copy is restricted to in-frame clones and leaves out a portion. The data show tens of thousands of clones, around nine tenths seen once. The sequencing used peripheral blood, collected on day 0 of AZD1222 vaccination. These TCRs come from an adult in good health. CDR3s include the opening cysteine and the closing phenylalanine or tryptophan. D genes are given only for firm matches. Size is omitted from some rows. Given values are once, few, many or a class for expanded clones.

>TRBJ1-2|14|.|.|TRBV6-1
CASSESRVNYGYTF
TGTGCCAGCAGTGAATCACGTGTTAACTATGGCTACACCTTC
>TRBJ1-4|12|.|.|TRBV2
CASRGGDEKLFF
TGTGCCAGCAGAGGAGGGGATGAAAAACTGTTTTTT
>TRBJ1-5|16|TRBD1|.|TRBV25-1
CASSEPGQGSNQPQHF
TGTGCCAGCAGTGAACCGGGACAGGGGAGCAATCAGCCCCAGCATTTT
>TRBJ2-2|13|.|.|TRBV2
CASSWGQTGELFF
TGTGCCAGTTCGTGGGGCCAGACCGGGGAGCTGTTTTTT
>TRBJ1-2|13|.|.|TRBV7-9
CASSLDGPYGYTF
TGTGCCAGCAGCTTGGATGGCCCCTATGGCTACACCTTC
>TRBJ1-6|18|TRBD1|few|TRBV5-5
CASTHRLDRGIYNSPLHF
TGTGCCAGCACCCACCGCCTCGACAGGGGTATTTATAATTCACCCCTCCACTTT
>TRBJ2-5|13|.|.|TRBV6-5
CASRVVGVETQYF
TGTGCCAGCAGGGTCGTAGGAGTAGAGACCCAGTACTTC
>TRBJ2-3|16|TRBD1|few|TRBV24-1
CATSDPGTGGTDTQYF
TGTGCCACCAGTGACCCCGGGACAGGGGGCACAGATACGCAGTATTTT
>TRBJ2-2|15|TRBD1|.|TRBV6-1
CASSEQTGYTGELFF
TGTGCCAGCAGTGAGCAGACAGGGTACACCGGGGAGCTGTTTTTT
>TRBJ2-3|14|TRBD1|.|TRBV7-3
CASSSRTGLNTQYF
TGTGCCAGCAGCTCCCGGACAGGTCTTAACACGCAGTATTTT
>TRBJ1-1|13|TRBD1|.|TRBV12-3/TRBV12-4
CASSLGQGIKAFF
TGTGCCAGCAGTCTAGGACAGGGTATCAAAGCTTTCTTT
>TRBJ2-3|16|TRBD2|.|TRBV2
CASSPLGAGRTDTQYF
TGTGCCAGCAGCCCACTGGGAGCGGGGAGGACAGATACGCAGTATTTT
>TRBJ2-3|14|.|once|TRBV5-1
CASSARVYGDTQYF
TGCGCCAGCAGCGCGAGGGTATACGGAGATACGCAGTATTTT
>TRBJ2-2|14|TRBD2|.|TRBV5-6
CASSSLGGTGELFF
TGTGCCAGCAGCTCGTTGGGGGGGACCGGGGAGCTGTTTTTT
>TRBJ1-5|16|TRBD1|.|TRBV6-6
CASSSGTGGNHQPQHF
TGTGCCAGCAGTTCCGGGACAGGGGGCAATCATCAGCCCCAGCATTTT
>TRBJ1-2|15|.|.|TRBV5-1
CASSEGTATNYGYTF
TGCGCCAGCAGTGAAGGGACGGCCACTAACTATGGCTACACCTTC
>TRBJ1-6|15|TRBD1|.|TRBV5-6
CASSNRDRGWTPLHF
TGTGCCAGCAGCAACCGGGACAGGGGTTGGACACCCCTCCACTTT
>TRBJ1-6|16|TRBD1|few|TRBV6-5
CASSYYFGRGNSPLHF
TGTGCCAGCAGTTACTATTTCGGCAGGGGGAATTCACCCCTCCACTTT
>TRBJ2-7|15|TRBD1|.|TRBV6-5
CASSYSSRGIWEQYF
TGTGCCAGCAGTTACTCGAGCAGGGGGATTTGGGAGCAGTACTTC
>TRBJ2-2|14|TRBD1|.|TRBV2
CASSRSGGFGELFF
TGTGCCAGCAGTCGGTCAGGGGGCTTCGGGGAGCTGTTTTTT
>TRBJ2-2|16|.|.|TRBV5-1
CASSVSVGGVPGELFF
TGCGCCAGCAGCGTGAGTGTTGGGGGAGTTCCCGGGGAGCTGTTTTTT
>TRBJ2-6|18|.|.|TRBV18
CATHRGNAVGSGANVLTF
TGTGCCACCCACCGTGGGAACGCGGTAGGCTCTGGGGCCAACGTCCTGACTTTC
>TRBJ1-2|11|.|.|TRBV20-1
CSARVWDGYTF
TGCAGTGCTAGAGTCTGGGATGGCTACACCTTC
>TRBJ1-4|14|.|.|TRBV18
CASSPTATNEKLFF
TGTGCCAGCTCCCCGACAGCAACTAATGAAAAACTGTTTTTT
>TRBJ2-3|16|.|.|TRBV19
CASGGGASVSTDTQYF
TGTGCCAGTGGAGGGGGGGCTAGCGTTAGCACAGATACGCAGTATTTT
>TRBJ2-2|12|.|once|TRBV28
CASSLVIGELFF
TGTGCCAGCAGTTTGGTCATCGGGGAGCTGTTTTTT
>TRBJ1-2|13|TRBD1|.|TRBV29-1
CSVGQASNYGYTF
TGCAGCGTGGGACAGGCCTCCAACTATGGCTACACCTTC
>TRBJ1-1|14|.|.|TRBV19
CASTLGLINTEAFF
TGTGCCAGTACCCTGGGACTTATCAACACTGAAGCTTTCTTT
>TRBJ2-5|12|.|.|TRBV5-1
CASSLTQETQYF
TGCGCCAGCAGCTTAACACAAGAGACCCAGTACTTC
>TRBJ1-4|15|.|.|TRBV7-2
CASSLGWATNEKLFF
TGTGCCAGCAGCTTGGGATGGGCAACTAATGAAAAACTGTTTTTT
>TRBJ2-3|13|.|.|TRBV27
CASSAYSGDTQYF
TGTGCCAGCAGTGCCTACTCGGGAGATACGCAGTATTTT
>TRBJ2-3|15|.|once|TRBV3-1/TRBV3-2
CASSQGRGGADTQYF
TGTGCCAGCAGCCAAGGTAGGGGGGGCGCAGATACGCAGTATTTT
>TRBJ1-2|13|TRBD1|.|TRBV19
CASRRGNRGGYTF
TGTGCCAGTAGAAGAGGAAACAGGGGCGGCTACACCTTC
>TRBJ1-6|13|.|few|TRBV2
CASNGQLNSPLHF
TGTGCCAGCAACGGACAACTTAATTCACCCCTCCACTTT
>TRBJ1-2|16|TRBD1|.|TRBV3-1/TRBV3-2
CASSQGDRGRDYGYTF
TGTGCCAGCAGCCAAGGGGACAGGGGGCGCGACTATGGCTACACCTTC
>TRBJ2-7|17|TRBD2|few|TRBV5-6
CASSLTPASGGTYEQYF
TGTGCCAGCAGCTTGACTCCGGCTAGCGGGGGAACCTACGAGCAGTACTTC
>TRBJ1-1|14|TRBD1|once|TRBV7-9
CASSLQGADTEAFF
TGTGCCAGCAGCTTGCAGGGGGCGGACACTGAAGCTTTCTTT
>TRBJ2-7|13|.|.|TRBV5-1
CASSSRARDEQYF
TGCGCCAGCAGCTCGAGGGCCAGGGACGAGCAGTACTTC
>TRBJ1-6|16|TRBD1|.|TRBV5-1
CASSPRPGQVNSPLHF
TGCGCCAGCAGCCCACGACCGGGACAGGTTAATTCACCCCTCCACTTT
>TRBJ1-2|15|TRBD1|few|TRBV2
CASRLRGRGLDGYTF
TGTGCCAGCAGACTCAGGGGGCGAGGGTTAGATGGCTACACCTTC
>TRBJ1-2|15|.|.|TRBV11-3
CASQVGTLLPYGYTF
TGTGCCAGCCAGGTAGGGACACTTCTTCCGTATGGCTACACCTTC
>TRBJ1-4|18|.|.|TRBV6-1
CASSEERIGRFTNEKLFF
TGTGCCAGCAGTGAAGAGCGGATAGGGAGGTTTACTAATGAAAAACTGTTTTTT
>TRBJ1-1|13|.|.|TRBV10-3
CAAIGAPNTEAFF
TGTGCCGCTATCGGAGCTCCGAACACTGAAGCTTTCTTT
>TRBJ2-1|15|.|.|TRBV9
CASSVRGSSYNEQFF
TGTGCCAGCAGCGTAAGGGGAAGCTCCTACAATGAGCAGTTCTTC
>TRBJ2-1|15|TRBD1|.|TRBV6-4
CASSDSGQTNNEQFF
TGTGCCAGCAGTGACTCGGGACAGACGAACAATGAGCAGTTCTTC
>TRBJ1-1|15|.|once|TRBV7-2
CASSLGPRKNTEAFF
TGTGCCAGCAGCCTAGGGCCCAGGAAGAACACTGAAGCTTTCTTT